This T cell receptor beta chain comes out of a study of T cell repertoires in cytomegalovirus infection. As for the study in general: The study used recently identified HLA-C-restricted and well-studied HLA-B-restricted CMV epitopes. Public TCR beta signatures provided an indication of both CMV infection and a matching HLA type.

A few counts support this clonotype. Its antigen is still unknown. MiXCR was run by TCRdb on the reads, yielding one entry per CDR3 protein. The repertoire has approximately 590,000 distinct CDR3 sequences, over 35% of them found once; the top ten carry roughly 50%. The germline CDR1 and CDR2 sequences are SGHRS and YFSETQ. Between the trimmed V and J ends, which lost 3 bases and 1 base, there was a span of 13 bases. The length of the CDR3 is 15 residues. Study results and caveats: There were HLA-C-restricted CMV-specific TCR beta clonotypes dominating the ex vivo response. Summed public TCR beta family frequency identified CMV carriers bearing the relevant HLA.

V is TRBV5-1 and J is TRBJ1-1, with D possibly matching TRBD1 (6 bases). This receptor was identified in a human donor in good health (CMV status not recorded). Some clones in this sample may be carry-over from other donors' samples. The specimen was cultured PBMCs, collected from culture after CMV antigen stimulation. For the CDR3, the DNA is TGCGCCAGCAGCTCCCGTCTAGGGGGGAACACTGAAGCTTTCTTT. This gives the protein CASSSRLGGNTEAFF.